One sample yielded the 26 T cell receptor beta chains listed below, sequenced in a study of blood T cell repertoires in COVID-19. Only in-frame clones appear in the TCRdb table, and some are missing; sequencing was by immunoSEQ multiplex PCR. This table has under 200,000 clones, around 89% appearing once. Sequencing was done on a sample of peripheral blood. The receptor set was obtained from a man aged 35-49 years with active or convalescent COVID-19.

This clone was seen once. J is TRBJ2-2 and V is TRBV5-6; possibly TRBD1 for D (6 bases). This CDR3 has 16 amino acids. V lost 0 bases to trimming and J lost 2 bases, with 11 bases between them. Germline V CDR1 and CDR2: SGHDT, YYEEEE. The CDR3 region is CASSLVDRLNTGELFF. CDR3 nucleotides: TGTGCCAGCAGCTTGGTGGACAGACTTAACACCGGGGAGCTGTTTTTT.

The CDR3 spells CASSLRGGVGKLFF. DNA of the CDR3: TGCGCCAGCAGCTTACGTGGGGGGGTTGGAAAACTGTTTTTT. The V call is TRBV5-1, the J call TRBJ1-4; D is possibly TRBD1 (5 bases). Germline V gene sequence: CDR1 SGHRS, CDR2 YFSETQ. V lost 2 bases and J 10 bases, leaving 15 bases between the germline ends. This CDR3 has 14 residues.

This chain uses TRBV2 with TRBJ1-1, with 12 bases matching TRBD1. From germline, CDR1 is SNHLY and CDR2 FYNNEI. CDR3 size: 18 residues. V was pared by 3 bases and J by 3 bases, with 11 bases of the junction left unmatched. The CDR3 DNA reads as TGTGCCAGCAGTGACCGCCGGGGACAGGGGGCAAAGGACACTGAAGCTTTCTTT. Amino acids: CASSDRRGQGAKDTEAFF.

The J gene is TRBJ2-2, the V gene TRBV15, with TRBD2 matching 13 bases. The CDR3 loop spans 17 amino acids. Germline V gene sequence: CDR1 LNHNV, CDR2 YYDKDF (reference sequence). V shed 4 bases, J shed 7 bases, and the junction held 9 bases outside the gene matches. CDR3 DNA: TGTGCCACCAGCAAACTACTAGCGGGAGGGCCGAGCGGGGAGCTGTTTTTT. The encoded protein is CATSKLLAGGPSGELFF.

The CDR3: CAWNPESVRTEAFF. The CDR3 DNA sequence: TGTGCCTGGAACCCGGAGAGCGTTAGGACTGAAGCTTTCTTT. The chain combines TRBV30 with TRBJ1-1; D gene unclear. Germline CDR1 and CDR2: GTSNPN and SVGIG (reference sequence). The CDR3 has 14 amino acids. V was trimmed by 4 bases and J by 5 bases, leaving 17 bases between them.

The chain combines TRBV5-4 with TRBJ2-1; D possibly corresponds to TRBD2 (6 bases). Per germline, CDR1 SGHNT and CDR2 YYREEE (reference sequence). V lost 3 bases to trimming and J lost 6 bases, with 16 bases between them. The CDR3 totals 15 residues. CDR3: CASSSSHQGGNEQFF. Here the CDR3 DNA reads TGTGCCAGCAGCTCCTCTCACCAGGGAGGCAATGAGCAGTTCTTC.

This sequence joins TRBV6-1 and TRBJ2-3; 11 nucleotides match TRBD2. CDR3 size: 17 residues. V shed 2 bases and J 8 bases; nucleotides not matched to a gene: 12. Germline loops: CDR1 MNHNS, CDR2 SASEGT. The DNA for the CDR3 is TGTGCCAGCAGTGAAAGGATTCTAGCGGGAGGCCCGAGTACGCAGTATTTT. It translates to CASSERILAGGPSTQYF.

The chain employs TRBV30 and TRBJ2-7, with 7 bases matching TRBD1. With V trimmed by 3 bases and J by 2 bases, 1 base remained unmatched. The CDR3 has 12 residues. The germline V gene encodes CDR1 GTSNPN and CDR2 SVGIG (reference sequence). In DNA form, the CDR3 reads TGTGCCTGGAGGGACAGGACCTACGAGCAGTACTTC. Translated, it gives CAWRDRTYEQYF.

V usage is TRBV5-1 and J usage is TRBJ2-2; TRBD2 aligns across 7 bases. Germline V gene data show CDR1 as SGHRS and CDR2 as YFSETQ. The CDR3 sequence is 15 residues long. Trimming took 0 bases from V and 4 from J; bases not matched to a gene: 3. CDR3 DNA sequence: TGCGCCAGCAGCTTGGAGCGGGGTACCACCGGGGAGCTGTTTTTT. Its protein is CASSLERGTTGELFF.

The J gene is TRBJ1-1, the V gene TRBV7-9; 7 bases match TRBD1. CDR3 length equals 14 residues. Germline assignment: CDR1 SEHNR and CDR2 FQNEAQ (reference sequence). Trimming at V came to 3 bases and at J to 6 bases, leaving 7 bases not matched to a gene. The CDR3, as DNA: TGTGCCAGCAGCTTTACAGGGGTTGACCCTGAAGCTTTCTTT. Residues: CASSFTGVDPEAFF.

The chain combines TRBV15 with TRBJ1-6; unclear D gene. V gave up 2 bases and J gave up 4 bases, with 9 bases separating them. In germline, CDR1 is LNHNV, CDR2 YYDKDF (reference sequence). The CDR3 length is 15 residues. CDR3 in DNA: TGTGCCACCAGCAGAACAGCTCCTTATAATTCACCCCTCCACTTT. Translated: CATSRTAPYNSPLHF.

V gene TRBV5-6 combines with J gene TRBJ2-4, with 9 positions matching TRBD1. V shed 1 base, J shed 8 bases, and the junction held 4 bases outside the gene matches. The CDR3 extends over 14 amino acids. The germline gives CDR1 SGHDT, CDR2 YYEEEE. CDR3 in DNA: TGTGCCAGCAGCTTGCACCGGACAGGGGACATTCAGTACTTC. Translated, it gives CASSLHRTGDIQYF.

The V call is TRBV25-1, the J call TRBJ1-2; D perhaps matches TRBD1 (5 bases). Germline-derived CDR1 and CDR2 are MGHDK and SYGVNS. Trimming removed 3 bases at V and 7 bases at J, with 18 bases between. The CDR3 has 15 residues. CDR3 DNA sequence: TGTGCCAGCAGTGAGCCCATAGTTCAGGGATTTGGCTACACCTTC. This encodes CASSEPIVQGFGYTF.

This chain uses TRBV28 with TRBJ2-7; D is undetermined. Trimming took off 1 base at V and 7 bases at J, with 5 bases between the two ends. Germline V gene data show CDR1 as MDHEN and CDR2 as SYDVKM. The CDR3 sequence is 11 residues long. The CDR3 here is CASSLSEEQYF. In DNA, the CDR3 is TGTGCCAGCAGTTTATCGGAGGAGCAGTACTTC.

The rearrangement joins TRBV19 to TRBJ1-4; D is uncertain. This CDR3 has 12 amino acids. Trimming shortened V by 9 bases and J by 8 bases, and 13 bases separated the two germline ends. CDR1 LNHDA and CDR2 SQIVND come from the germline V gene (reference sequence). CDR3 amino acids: CASSQLGEKLFF. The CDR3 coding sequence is TGTGCCAGCAGCCAGTTGGGCGAAAAACTGTTTTTT.

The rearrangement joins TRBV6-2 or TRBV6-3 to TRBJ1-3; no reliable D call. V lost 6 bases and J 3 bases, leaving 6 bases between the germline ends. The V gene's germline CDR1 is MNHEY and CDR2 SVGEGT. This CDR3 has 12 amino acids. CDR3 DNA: TGTGCCAGCAGCATCTATGGAAACACCATATATTTT. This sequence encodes CASSIYGNTIYF.

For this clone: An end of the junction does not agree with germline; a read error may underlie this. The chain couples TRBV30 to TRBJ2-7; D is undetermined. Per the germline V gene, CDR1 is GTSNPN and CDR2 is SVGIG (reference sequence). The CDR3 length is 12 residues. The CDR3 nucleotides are TGTGCCTGGAGTCCCCAGGATACCAACCCCCGCTTC. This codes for CAWSPQDTNPRF.

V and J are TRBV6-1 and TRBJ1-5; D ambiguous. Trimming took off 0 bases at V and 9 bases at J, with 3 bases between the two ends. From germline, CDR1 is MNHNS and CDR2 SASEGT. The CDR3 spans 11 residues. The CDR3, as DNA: TGTGCCAGCAGTGAAGCCCGGCCCCAGCATTTT. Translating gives CASSEARPQHF.

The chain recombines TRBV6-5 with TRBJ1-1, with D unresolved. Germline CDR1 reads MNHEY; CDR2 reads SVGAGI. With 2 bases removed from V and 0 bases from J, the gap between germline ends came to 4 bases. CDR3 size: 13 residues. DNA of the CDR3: TGTGCCAGCAGTTACAACTTGAACACTGAAGCTTTCTTT. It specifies CASSYNLNTEAFF.

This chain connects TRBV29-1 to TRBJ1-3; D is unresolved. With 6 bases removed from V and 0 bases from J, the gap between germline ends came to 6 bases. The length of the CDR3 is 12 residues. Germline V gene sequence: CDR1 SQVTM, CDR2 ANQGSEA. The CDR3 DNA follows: TGCAGCGTACAGTCCTCTGGAAACACCATATATTTT. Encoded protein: CSVQSSGNTIYF. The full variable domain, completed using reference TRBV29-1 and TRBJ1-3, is SAVISQKPSRDICQRGTSLTIQCQVDSQVTMMFWYRQQPGQSLTLIATANQGSEATYESGFVIDKFPISRPNLTFSTLTVSNMSPEDSSIYLCSVQSSGNTIYFGEGSWLTVV.

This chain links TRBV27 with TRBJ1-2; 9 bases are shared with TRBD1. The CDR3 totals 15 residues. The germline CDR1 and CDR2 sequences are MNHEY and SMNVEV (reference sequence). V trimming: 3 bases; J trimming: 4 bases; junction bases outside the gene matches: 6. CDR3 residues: CASSLLGQGIYGYTF. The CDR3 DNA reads TGTGCCAGCAGTTTGCTGGGACAGGGTATCTATGGCTACACCTTC.

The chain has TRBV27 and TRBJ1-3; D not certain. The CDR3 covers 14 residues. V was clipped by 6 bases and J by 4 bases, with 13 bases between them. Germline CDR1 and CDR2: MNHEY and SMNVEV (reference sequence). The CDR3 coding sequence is TGTGCCAGCAGAGATTCCCGAGGAGGAAACACCATATATTTT. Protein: CASRDSRGGNTIYF.

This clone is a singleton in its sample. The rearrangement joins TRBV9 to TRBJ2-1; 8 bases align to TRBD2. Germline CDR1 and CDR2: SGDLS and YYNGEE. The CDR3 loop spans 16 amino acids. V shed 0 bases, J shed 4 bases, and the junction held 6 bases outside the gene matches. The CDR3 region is CASSVGASGQYNEQFF. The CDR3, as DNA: TGTGCCAGCAGCGTAGGGGCTAGCGGGCAATACAATGAGCAGTTCTTC.

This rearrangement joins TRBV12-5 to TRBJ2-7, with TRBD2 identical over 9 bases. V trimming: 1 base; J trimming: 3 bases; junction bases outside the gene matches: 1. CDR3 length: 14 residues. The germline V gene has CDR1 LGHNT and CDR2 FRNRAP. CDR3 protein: CASGLGLADYEQYF. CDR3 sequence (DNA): TGTGCTAGTGGTTTGGGACTAGCGGACTACGAGCAGTACTTC.

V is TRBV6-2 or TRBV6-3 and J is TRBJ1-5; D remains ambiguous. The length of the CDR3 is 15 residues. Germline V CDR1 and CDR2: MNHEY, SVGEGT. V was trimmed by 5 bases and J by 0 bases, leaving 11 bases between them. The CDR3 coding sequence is TGTGCCAGCAGTCAGGAGGGTAATAGCAATCAGCCCCAGCATTTT. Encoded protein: CASSQEGNSNQPQHF.

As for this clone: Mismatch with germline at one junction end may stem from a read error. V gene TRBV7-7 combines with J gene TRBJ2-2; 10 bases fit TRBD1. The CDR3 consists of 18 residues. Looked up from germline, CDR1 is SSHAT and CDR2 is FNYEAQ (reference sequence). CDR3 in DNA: TGTGCTAGCAGCTTAAGACAGGGGGCCCCCCTAGTCACCGGGGAGCTGTTTTTT. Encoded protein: CASSLRQGAPLVTGELFF.